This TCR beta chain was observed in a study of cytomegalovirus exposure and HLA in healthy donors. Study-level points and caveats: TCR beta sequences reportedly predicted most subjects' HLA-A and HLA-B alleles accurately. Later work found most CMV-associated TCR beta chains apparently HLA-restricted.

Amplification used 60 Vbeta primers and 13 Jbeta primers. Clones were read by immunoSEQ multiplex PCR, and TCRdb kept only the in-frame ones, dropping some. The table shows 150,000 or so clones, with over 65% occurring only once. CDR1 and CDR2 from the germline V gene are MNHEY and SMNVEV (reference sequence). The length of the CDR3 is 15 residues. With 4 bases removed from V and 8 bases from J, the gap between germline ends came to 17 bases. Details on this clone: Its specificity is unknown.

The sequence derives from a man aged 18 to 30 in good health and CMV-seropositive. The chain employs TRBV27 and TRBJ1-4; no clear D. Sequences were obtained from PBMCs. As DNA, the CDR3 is TGTGCCAGCAGTTGGAACAGTCGTGGTGGGGAAAAACTGTTTTTT. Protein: CASSWNSRGGEKLFF.